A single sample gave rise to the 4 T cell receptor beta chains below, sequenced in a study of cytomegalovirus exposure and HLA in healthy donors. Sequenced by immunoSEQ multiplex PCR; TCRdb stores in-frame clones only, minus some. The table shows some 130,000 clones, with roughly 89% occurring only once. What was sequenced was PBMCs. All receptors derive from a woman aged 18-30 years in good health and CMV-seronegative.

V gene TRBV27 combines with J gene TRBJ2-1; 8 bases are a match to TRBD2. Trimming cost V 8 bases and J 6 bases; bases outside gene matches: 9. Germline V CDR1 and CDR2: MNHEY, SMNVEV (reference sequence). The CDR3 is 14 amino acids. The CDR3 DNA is TGTGCCAGCCGTCTAGCGGGCGGCTCCAATGAGCAGTTCTTC. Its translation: CASRLAGGSNEQFF.

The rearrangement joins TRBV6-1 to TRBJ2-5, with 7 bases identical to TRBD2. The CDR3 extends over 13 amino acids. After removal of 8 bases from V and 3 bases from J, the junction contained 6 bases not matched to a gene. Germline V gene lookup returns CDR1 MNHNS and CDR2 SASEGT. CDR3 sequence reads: CASSFRGEETQYF. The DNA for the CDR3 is TGTGCCAGCTCCTTCCGGGGGGAAGAGACCCAGTACTTC.

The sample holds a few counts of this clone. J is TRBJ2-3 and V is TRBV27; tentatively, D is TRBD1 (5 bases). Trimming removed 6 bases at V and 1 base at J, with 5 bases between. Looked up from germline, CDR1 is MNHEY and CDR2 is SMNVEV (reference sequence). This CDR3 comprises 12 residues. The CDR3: CASRGRTDTQYF. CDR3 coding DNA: TGTGCCAGCAGGGGGCGCACAGATACGCAGTATTTT.

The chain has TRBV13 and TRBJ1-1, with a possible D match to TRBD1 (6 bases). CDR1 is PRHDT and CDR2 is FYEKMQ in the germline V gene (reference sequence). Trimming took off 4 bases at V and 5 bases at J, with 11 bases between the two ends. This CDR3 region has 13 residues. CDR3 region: CASSSTRGTEAFF. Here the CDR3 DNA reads TGTGCCAGCAGCTCGACGAGGGGGACTGAAGCTTTCTTT.